These T cell receptor beta chains were read from a single sample in a study of cytomegalovirus exposure and HLA in healthy donors. Profiled with immunoSEQ multiplex PCR; TCRdb holds only in-frame clones, not every one. The data show about 86,000 clones, roughly 80% seen once. Material for sequencing was PBMCs. The source of these receptors is a woman in her forties in good health and CMV-seropositive. Both conserved end residues are part of each CDR3. The D gene is left open where the match is weak. Expanded clones are given a class, and other clones once, few, many or no size at all.

cdr3_nt cdr3_aa j_call d_call clone_size v_call
TGCAGCGCTGCCGGTGAGGTCGCTCGAGGCTACACCTTC CSAAGEVARGYTF TRBJ1-2 NA NA TRBV29-1
TGCGCCAGCAGCTCGGAGGGGGCATGGTTCGGAAAACTGTTTTTT CASSSEGAWFGKLFF TRBJ1-4 TRBD1 once TRBV5-1
TGTGCCAGCAGTTTAGGAGGGGCGAGTTCCTACGAGCAGTACTTC CASSLGGASSYEQYF TRBJ2-7 NA NA TRBV28
TGTGCCAGCAGCTTAGCGCGAGAGGGGAGGGGGAACATTCAGTACTTC CASSLAREGRGNIQYF TRBJ2-4 NA few TRBV7-2
TGTGCCAGCAGACGATTCCAGGTGAACACTGAAGCTTTCTTT CASRRFQVNTEAFF TRBJ1-1 NA NA TRBV4-2
TGTGCCAGCACCCTAAACCAGAACACTGAAGCTTTCTTT CASTLNQNTEAFF TRBJ1-1 NA NA TRBV7-9
TGCGCCAGCAGAGAATCAGGGGGCGGCAATCAGCCCCAGCATTTT CASRESGGGNQPQHF TRBJ1-5 TRBD1 NA TRBV5-1
TGCGCCAGCAGCCGCGGACTAGCTTCGAACACCGGGGAGCTGTTTTTT CASSRGLASNTGELFF TRBJ2-2 TRBD2 NA TRBV4-3
TGTGCCAGCAGCTTACTGTCGGGGGGTCGCTCTGGGGCCAACGTCCTGACTTTC CASSLLSGGRSGANVLTF TRBJ2-6 TRBD2 once TRBV7-2
TGTGCCAGCAGCCGGGACAGGGCGGGGAATTCACCCCTCCACTTT CASSRDRAGNSPLHF TRBJ1-6 TRBD1 NA TRBV2
TGTGCCTGGACCCTACGGACCCTCTCTGGGACAGTACAGTACTTC CAWTLRTLSGTVQYF TRBJ2-7 TRBD1 NA TRBV30
TGTGCCAGCAGCTTATGGGCCCGGGACAGTGGTGAAGCTTTCTTT CASSLWARDSGEAFF TRBJ1-1 TRBD1 NA TRBV7-2
TGTGCCAGCAGCGTAGTTAACAGGGGTGAGCAGTTCTTC CASSVVNRGEQFF TRBJ2-1 TRBD1 NA TRBV9
TGTGCCAGCTCACCAACCCCGGGGACAGGGGGGGAAAAACTGTTTTTT CASSPTPGTGGEKLFF TRBJ1-4 TRBD1 few TRBV18
TGTGCCAGCAGCTATGAGGTGGAGACCCAGTACTTC CASSYEVETQYF TRBJ2-5 NA few TRBV11-1
TGTGCCAGCAGTTTTAGGGGCTATGGCTACACCTTC CASSFRGYGYTF TRBJ1-2 NA NA TRBV28
TGCAGCGCGGCGGGAGCCTCCTACGAGCAGTACTTC CSAAGASYEQYF TRBJ2-7 TRBD2 once TRBV29-1
TGTGCCTGGAGTAGGGACAGGGCTAATGAGCAGTTCTTC CAWSRDRANEQFF TRBJ2-1 TRBD1 NA TRBV30
TGTGCCAGCAGCCCAGGGTGGAGGGCTAACCTTAATCAGCCCCAGCATTTT CASSPGWRANLNQPQHF TRBJ1-5 NA NA TRBV5-8
TGTGCCAGCAGCTTGGAAGGGACAGGGGGCTCTTACTCCTACGAGCAGTACTTC CASSLEGTGGSYSYEQYF TRBJ2-7 TRBD1 NA TRBV5-8
TGCAGCGTTAAGGGACAGGGCATTGCTGAAGCTTTCTTT CSVKGQGIAEAFF TRBJ1-1 TRBD1 NA TRBV29-1
TGTGCCAGTAGTGGGACGACAGGGGGAGCACATGGCTACACCTTC CASSGTTGGAHGYTF TRBJ1-2 TRBD1 NA TRBV19
TGTGCCTGGAGGGAGAACTATGGCTACACCTTC CAWRENYGYTF TRBJ1-2 NA NA TRBV30
TGTGCCAGCAGTTCCCTCAATGAGCAGTTCTTC CASSSLNEQFF TRBJ2-1 NA NA TRBV6-6
TGTGCCAGCAGCTCCTCGGACAGGGGACCTTTCTATGAGCAGTTCTTC CASSSSDRGPFYEQFF TRBJ2-1 TRBD1 NA TRBV28
TGTGCCAGCAGCGTAGGCCAGGGATTCTACGAGCAGTACTTC CASSVGQGFYEQYF TRBJ2-7 NA NA TRBV9
TGTGCCATCAGAGAAGGGACAGGGGGAGAGCAGTTCTTC CAIREGTGGEQFF TRBJ2-1 TRBD1 NA TRBV10-3
TGTGCCAGCAGCGGCCCGGGCAGGGCCTACGAGCAGTACTTC CASSGPGRAYEQYF TRBJ2-7 NA NA TRBV9
TGCGCCAGCAGCCAGGCCGGGACTAGCGTTGCAGATACGCAGTATTTT CASSQAGTSVADTQYF TRBJ2-3 TRBD2 NA TRBV4-3
TGTGCCAGCAGTGAAGATAACAGTTCCTATAATTCACCCCTCCACTTT CASSEDNSSYNSPLHF TRBJ1-6 NA NA TRBV6-1
TGTGCCAGCAGATCGACAGGGGGCGGAAACACCATATATTTT CASRSTGGGNTIYF TRBJ1-3 TRBD1 NA TRBV13